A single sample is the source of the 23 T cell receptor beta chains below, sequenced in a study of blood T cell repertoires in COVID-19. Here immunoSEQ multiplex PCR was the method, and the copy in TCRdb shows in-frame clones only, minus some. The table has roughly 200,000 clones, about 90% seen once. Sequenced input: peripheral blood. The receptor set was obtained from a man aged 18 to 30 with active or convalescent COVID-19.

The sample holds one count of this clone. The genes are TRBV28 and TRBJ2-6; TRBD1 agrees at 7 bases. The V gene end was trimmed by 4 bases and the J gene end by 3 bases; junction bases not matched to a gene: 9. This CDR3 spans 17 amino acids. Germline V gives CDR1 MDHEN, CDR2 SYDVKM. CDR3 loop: CASSWATGAFGANVLTF. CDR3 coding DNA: TGTGCCAGCAGTTGGGCTACAGGGGCCTTTGGGGCCAACGTCCTGACTTTC.

The chain's CDR3 is CASSLVSQAEAFF. The CDR3 DNA reads TGTGCCAGCAGCTTAGTCTCACAGGCTGAAGCTTTCTTT. The chain is built from TRBV7-8 and TRBJ1-1, with D perhaps TRBD1 (5 bases). Trimming took 1 base from V and 6 from J, leaving 9 bases between them. This CDR3 is 13 amino acids long. Germline CDR1 is SGHVS and CDR2 is FQNEAQ.

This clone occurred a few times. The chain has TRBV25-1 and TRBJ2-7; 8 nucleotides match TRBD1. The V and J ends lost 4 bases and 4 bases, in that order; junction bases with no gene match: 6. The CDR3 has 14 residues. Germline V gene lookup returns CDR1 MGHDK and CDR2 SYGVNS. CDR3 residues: CASSGGTGTYEQYF. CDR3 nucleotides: TGTGCCAGCAGTGGTGGGACAGGAACATACGAGCAGTACTTC.

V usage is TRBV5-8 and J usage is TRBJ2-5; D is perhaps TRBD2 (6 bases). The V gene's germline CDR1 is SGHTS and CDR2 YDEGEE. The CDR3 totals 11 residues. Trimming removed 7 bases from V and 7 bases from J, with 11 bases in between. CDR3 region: CASGGLATQYF. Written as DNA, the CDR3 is TGTGCCAGCGGGGGACTCGCGACCCAGTACTTC.

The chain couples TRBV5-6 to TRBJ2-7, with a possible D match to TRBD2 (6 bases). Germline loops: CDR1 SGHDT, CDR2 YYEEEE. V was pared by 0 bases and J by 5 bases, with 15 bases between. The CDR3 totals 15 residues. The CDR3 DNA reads TGTGCCAGCAGCTTGGCAGGCGGAGGGCCCCACGAGCAGTACTTC. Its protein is CASSLAGGGPHEQYF.

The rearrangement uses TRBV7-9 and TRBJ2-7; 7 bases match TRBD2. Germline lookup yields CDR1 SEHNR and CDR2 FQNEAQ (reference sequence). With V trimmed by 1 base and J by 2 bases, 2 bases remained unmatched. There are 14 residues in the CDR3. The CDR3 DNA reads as TGTGCCAGCAGCTTAGAGCGGGGAACCTACGAGCAGTACTTC. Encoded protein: CASSLERGTYEQYF.

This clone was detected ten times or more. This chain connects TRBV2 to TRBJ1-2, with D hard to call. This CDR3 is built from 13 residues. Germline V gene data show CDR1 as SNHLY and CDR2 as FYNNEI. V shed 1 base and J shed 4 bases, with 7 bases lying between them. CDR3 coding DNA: TGTGCCAGCAGTGAAGGGAGCCCCTATGGCTACACCTTC. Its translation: CASSEGSPYGYTF.

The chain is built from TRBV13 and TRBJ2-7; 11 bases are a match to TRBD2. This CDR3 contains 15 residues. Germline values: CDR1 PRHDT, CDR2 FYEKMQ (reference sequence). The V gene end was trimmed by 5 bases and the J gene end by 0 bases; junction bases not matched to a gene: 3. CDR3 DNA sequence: TGTGCCAGCAGCCCCGGGACTAGCGGCTCCTACGAGCAGTACTTC. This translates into CASSPGTSGSYEQYF. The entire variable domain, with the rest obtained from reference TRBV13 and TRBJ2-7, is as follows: AAGVIQSPRHLIKEKRETATLKCYPIPRHDTVYWYQQGPGQDPQFLISFYEKMQSDKGSIPDRFSAQQFSDYHSELNMSSLELGDSALYFCASSPGTSGSYEQYFGPGTRLTVT.

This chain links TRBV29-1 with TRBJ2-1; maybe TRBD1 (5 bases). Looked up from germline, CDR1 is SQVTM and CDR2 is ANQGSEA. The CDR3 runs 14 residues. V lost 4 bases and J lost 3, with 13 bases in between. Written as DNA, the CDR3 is TGCAGCGTTGGGGGCGGCGAGGTCTACAATGAGCAGTTCTTC. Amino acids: CSVGGGEVYNEQFF.

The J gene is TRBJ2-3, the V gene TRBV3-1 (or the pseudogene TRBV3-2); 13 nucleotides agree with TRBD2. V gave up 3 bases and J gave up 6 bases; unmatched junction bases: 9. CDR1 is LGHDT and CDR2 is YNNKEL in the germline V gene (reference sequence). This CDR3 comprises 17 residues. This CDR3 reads CASSHSGTSGEGDTQYF. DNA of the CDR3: TGTGCCAGCAGCCATTCCGGGACTAGCGGGGAGGGGGATACGCAGTATTTT.

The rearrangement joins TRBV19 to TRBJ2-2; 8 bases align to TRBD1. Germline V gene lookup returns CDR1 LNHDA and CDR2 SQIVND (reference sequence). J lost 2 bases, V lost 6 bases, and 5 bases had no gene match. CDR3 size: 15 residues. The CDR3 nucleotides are TGTGCCAGTAGGGCGGGACAGGCCAACACCGGGGAGCTGTTTTTT. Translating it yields CASRAGQANTGELFF.

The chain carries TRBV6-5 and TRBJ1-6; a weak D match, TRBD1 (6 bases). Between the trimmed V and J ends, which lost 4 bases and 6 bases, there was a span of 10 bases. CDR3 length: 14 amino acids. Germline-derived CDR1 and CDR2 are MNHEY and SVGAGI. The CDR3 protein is CASSFTGPNSPLHF. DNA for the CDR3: TGTGCCAGCAGTTTTACAGGGCCTAATTCACCCCTCCACTTT.

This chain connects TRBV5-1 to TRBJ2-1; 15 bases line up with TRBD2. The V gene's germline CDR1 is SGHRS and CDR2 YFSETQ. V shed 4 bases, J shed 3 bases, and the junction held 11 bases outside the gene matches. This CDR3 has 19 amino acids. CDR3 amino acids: CASSREGLAGGRIYNEQFF. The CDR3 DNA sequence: TGCGCCAGCAGCCGGGAGGGACTAGCGGGAGGTCGCATCTACAATGAGCAGTTCTTC.

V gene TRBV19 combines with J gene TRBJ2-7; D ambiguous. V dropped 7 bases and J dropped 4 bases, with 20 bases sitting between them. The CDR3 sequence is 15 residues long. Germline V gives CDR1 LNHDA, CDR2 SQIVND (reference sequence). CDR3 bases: TGTGCCAGTACCATGAAAGCGTCGTCATCTTACGAGCAGTACTTC. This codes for CASTMKASSSYEQYF.

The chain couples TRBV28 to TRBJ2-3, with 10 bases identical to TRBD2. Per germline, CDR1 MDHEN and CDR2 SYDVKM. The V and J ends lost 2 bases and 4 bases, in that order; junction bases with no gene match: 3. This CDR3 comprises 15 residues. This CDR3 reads CASSLLAGAPDTQYF. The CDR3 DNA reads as TGTGCCAGCAGTTTACTAGCGGGAGCCCCAGATACGCAGTATTTT.

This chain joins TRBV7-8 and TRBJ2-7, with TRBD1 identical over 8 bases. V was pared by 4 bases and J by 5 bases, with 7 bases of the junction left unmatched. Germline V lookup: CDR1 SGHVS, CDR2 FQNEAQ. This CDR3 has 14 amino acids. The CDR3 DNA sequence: TGTGCCAGCAGCTCACAGGGGGGTACGCACGAGCAGTACTTC. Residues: CASSSQGGTHEQYF.

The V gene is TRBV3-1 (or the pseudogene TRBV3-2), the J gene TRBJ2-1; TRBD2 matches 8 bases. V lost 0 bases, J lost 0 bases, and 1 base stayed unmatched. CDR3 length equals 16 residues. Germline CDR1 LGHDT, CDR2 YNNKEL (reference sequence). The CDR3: CASSQDLAGSYNEQFF. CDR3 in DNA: TGTGCCAGCAGCCAAGATCTAGCGGGCTCCTACAATGAGCAGTTCTTC.

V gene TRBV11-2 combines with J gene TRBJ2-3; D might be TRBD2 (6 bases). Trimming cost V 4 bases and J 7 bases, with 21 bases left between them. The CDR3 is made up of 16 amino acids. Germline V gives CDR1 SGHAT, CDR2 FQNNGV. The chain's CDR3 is CASSWEAYGFGNTQYF. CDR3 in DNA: TGTGCCAGCAGCTGGGAGGCGTACGGTTTCGGGAATACGCAGTATTTT.

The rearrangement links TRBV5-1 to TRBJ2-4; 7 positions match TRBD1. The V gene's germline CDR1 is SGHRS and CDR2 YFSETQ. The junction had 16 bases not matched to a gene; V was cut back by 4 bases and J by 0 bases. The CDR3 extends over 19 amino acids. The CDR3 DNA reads TGCGCCAGCAGCCCATCCAGCCCAGGGGGTGTTGGAGCCAAAAACATTCAGTACTTC. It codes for CASSPSSPGGVGAKNIQYF.

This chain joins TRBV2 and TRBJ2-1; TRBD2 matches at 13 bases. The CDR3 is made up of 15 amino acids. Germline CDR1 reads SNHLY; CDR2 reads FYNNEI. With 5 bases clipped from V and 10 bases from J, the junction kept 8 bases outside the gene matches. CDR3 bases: TGTGCCAGCAGTCCGACTAGCGGGAGGCTGGGCGAGCAGTTCTTC. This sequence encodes CASSPTSGRLGEQFF.

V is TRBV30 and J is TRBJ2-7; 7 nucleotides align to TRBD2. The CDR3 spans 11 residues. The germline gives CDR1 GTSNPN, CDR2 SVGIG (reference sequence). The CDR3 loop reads CAGGRVGEQYF. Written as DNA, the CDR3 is TGTGCGGGGGGGAGGGTCGGCGAGCAGTACTTC.

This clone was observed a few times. CDR3 protein: CAWSVYPARKIGYTF. The CDR3 nucleotides are TGTGCCTGGAGTGTATATCCCGCCAGGAAGATTGGCTACACCTTC. The genes are TRBV30 and TRBJ1-2; D gene unclear. V shed 0 bases and J shed 7 bases, with 18 bases lying between them. Germline V gene data show CDR1 as GTSNPN and CDR2 as SVGIG (reference sequence). CDR3 length: 15 residues.

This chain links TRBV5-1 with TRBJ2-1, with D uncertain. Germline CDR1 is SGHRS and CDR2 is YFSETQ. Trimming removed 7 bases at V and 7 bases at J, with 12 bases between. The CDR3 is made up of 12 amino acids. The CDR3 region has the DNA TGCGCCAGCGGAGAGCCGGTGAATGAGCAGTTCTTC. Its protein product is CASGEPVNEQFF.